A selection of T cell receptor beta chains follows, all from one sample in a study of cytomegalovirus exposure and HLA in healthy donors. TCRdb's copy holds only in-frame clones and misses some; the assay was immunoSEQ multiplex PCR. This table has approximately 110,000 clones, about 88% appearing once. The source material was PBMCs. The receptors stem from a woman under 30 in good health and CMV-seropositive. The CDR3 runs from the conserved cysteine through the conserved F or W. D genes are given only for firm matches. Clone size appears in some rows only: once, few, many, or a class for an expanded clone.

j_gene	len	v_gene	d_gene	abundance	CDR3nt	CDR3aa
TRBJ1-5	14	TRBV28	TRBD1	NA	TGTGCCAGCAGTCGGACAGGGGGCAATCAGCCCCAGCATTTT	CASSRTGGNQPQHF
TRBJ2-7	12	TRBV2	NA	NA	TGTGCCAGCAGTGAAACCTACTACGAGCAGTACTTC	CASSETYYEQYF
TRBJ1-3	15	TRBV5-1	NA	NA	TGCGCCAGCAGCTGGGGGGAGATAGCTGGAAACACCATATATTTT	CASSWGEIAGNTIYF
TRBJ1-2	13	TRBV25-1	NA	NA	TGTGCCAGCAGTGATCTACAGAACTATGGCTACACCTTC	CASSDLQNYGYTF
TRBJ2-2	14	TRBV19	TRBD2	NA	TGTGCCAGTAGTGCTAGCGGTCCCACCGGGGAGCTGTTTTTT	CASSASGPTGELFF
TRBJ1-4	14	TRBV5-6	TRBD1	NA	TGTGCCAGCAGCTCCGGGACAGGGGGGGAAAAACTGTTTTTT	CASSSGTGGEKLFF
TRBJ2-1	16	TRBV5-1	TRBD2	NA	TGCGCCAGCAGCTTGTGGGCGCGGGGGTCTTACAATGAGCAGTTCTTC	CASSLWARGSYNEQFF
TRBJ2-3	17	TRBV10-3	TRBD2	NA	TGTGCCATCAGCATCCCTGGACTAGCGGGAATCTCAGATACGCAGTATTTT	CAISIPGLAGISDTQYF
TRBJ2-3	14	TRBV15	TRBD1	NA	TGTGCCACCAGTGGACAGGGGAGGGGAGATACGCAGTATTTT	CATSGQGRGDTQYF
TRBJ2-3	15	TRBV4-1	TRBD1	NA	TGCGCCAGCAGCCATTTGGGACAGGGATCAGATACGCAGTATTTT	CASSHLGQGSDTQYF
TRBJ2-7	15	TRBV6-5	TRBD1	NA	TGTGCCAGCAGAGTGGGACAGGGCCTTTCCTACGAGCAGTACTTC	CASRVGQGLSYEQYF
TRBJ2-3	13	TRBV5-6	TRBD2	NA	TGTGCCGGTAGCGGGAGGGTCACGGATACGCAGTATTTT	CAGSGRVTDTQYF
TRBJ2-3	15	TRBV5-1	NA	NA	TGCGCCAGCAGCTTGGGGGGCAAGGGCACAGATACGCAGTATTTT	CASSLGGKGTDTQYF
TRBJ2-3	16	TRBV19	TRBD2	NA	TGTGCCAGTAAGGGGGGACTAGCGTTTGATACAGATACGCAGTATTTT	CASKGGLAFDTDTQYF
TRBJ2-7	15	TRBV5-1	NA	NA	TGCGCCAGCAGCTTGGATATGCAGGGCCCCTACGAGCAGTACTTC	CASSLDMQGPYEQYF
TRBJ1-3	14	TRBV6-5	NA	NA	TGTGCCAGCAATGACCCGGGGACTGGAAACACCATATATTTT	CASNDPGTGNTIYF
TRBJ2-1	14	TRBV5-1	TRBD2	once	TGCGCCAGCAGCTTGTCGGGGGGGCGCAATGAGCAGTTCTTC	CASSLSGGRNEQFF
TRBJ2-1	15	TRBV7-2	NA	NA	TGTGCCAGCAGCTTAGCTCGGGTGTCGGACAATGAGCAGTTCTTC	CASSLARVSDNEQFF
TRBJ1-2	13	TRBV29-1	NA	NA	TGCAGCGTTGTGGGCTCAGGGAACTATGGCTACACCTTC	CSVVGSGNYGYTF
TRBJ1-5	15	TRBV5-1	TRBD1	NA	TGCGCCAGCAGAGAGACAGGGTCCGGCAATCAGCCCCAGCATTTT	CASRETGSGNQPQHF
TRBJ1-2	12	TRBV25-1	NA	few	TGTGCCAGCACAACCCCAGGGGAGGGCTACACCTTC	CASTTPGEGYTF
TRBJ2-1	14	TRBV6-4	TRBD2	NA	TGTGCTAGCAGTGAAGCGGGGGGGCCCAATGAGCAGTTCTTC	CASSEAGGPNEQFF
TRBJ2-2	19	TRBV4-1	TRBD2	NA	TGCGCCAGCAGCCGGGCCTTGGGACTAGCGGGAGGAAACACCGGGGAGCTGTTTTTT	CASSRALGLAGGNTGELFF
TRBJ2-6	17	TRBV7-8	TRBD1	NA	TGTGCCAGCAGCTTACCTACAGGGGGCGCTGGGGCCAACGTCCTGACTTTC	CASSLPTGGAGANVLTF
TRBJ2-2	14	TRBV30	NA	NA	TGTGCCTGGCGACTTAACCTTTGGCCCGGGGAGCTGTTTTTT	CAWRLNLWPGELFF
TRBJ2-7	14	TRBV6-5	TRBD2	NA	TGTGCCAGCCGAAGGAGCGGGAGGACCGACGAGCAGTACTTC	CASRRSGRTDEQYF
TRBJ2-1	15	TRBV28	NA	NA	TGTGCCAGCAGGAGGGACACGAGCTCCTACAATGAGCAGTTCTTC	CASRRDTSSYNEQFF
TRBJ1-6	15	TRBV10-2	NA	few	TGCGCCAGCAGTTCCCCGCGTACGGGTGATTCACCCCTCCACTTT	CASSSPRTGDSPLHF
TRBJ2-1	15	TRBV10-3	TRBD2	NA	TGTGCCATCAGTGCTGGTAGCGGGAGGCACAATGAGCAGTTCTTC	CAISAGSGRHNEQFF
TRBJ2-1	17	TRBV7-3	TRBD2	NA	TGTGCCAGCAGCTTACGTGGGGCGGGAGGCTCTTCTAATGAGCAGTTCTTC	CASSLRGAGGSSNEQFF
TRBJ2-5	16	TRBV30	TRBD2	NA	TGTGCCTGGATTCCCGGGACTAGCGGGGAGAGAGAGACCCAGTACTTC	CAWIPGTSGERETQYF
TRBJ1-1	14	TRBV27	TRBD1	NA	TGTGCCAGCAGTGACAGGGGGCGGAACACTGAAGCTTTCTTT	CASSDRGRNTEAFF
TRBJ2-1	16	TRBV7-8	NA	once	TGTGCCAGCAGCTTATTCTCGCGGAGCTCCTACAATGAGCAGTTCTTC	CASSLFSRSSYNEQFF
TRBJ1-5	16	TRBV19	TRBD1	once	TGTGCCAGTAGGAAAAAAGGGGGCATAGGCAATCAGCCCCAGCATTTT	CASRKKGGIGNQPQHF
TRBJ1-2	14	TRBV5-1	TRBD1	NA	TGCGCCAGCAGCTTGGGGACAGGGGCAGACGGCTACACCTTC	CASSLGTGADGYTF
TRBJ1-2	13	TRBV2	TRBD1	NA	TGTGCCAGCAGGGAGAGGACAGGCTATGGCTACACCTTC	CASRERTGYGYTF
TRBJ2-5	15	TRBV5-1	TRBD2	NA	TGCGCCAGCAGCTTGGTGGGACTAGCGCAAGAGACCCAGTACTTC	CASSLVGLAQETQYF
TRBJ2-3	19	TRBV7-6	TRBD2	NA	TGTGCCAGCAGCTCTGGGACTAGCGGGAGGGCCTTAAAGGGAGATACGCAGTATTTT	CASSSGTSGRALKGDTQYF
TRBJ1-2	14	TRBV5-4	TRBD1	NA	TGTGCCAGCAGCTCTCAGGGGGTAGACTATGGCTACACCTTC	CASSSQGVDYGYTF
TRBJ2-7	16	TRBV4-1	TRBD1	once	TGCGCCAGCAGCCAAGAAATGGGACAGGGGACCTACGAGCAGTACTTC	CASSQEMGQGTYEQYF
TRBJ2-6	17	TRBV28	TRBD1	NA	TGTGCCAGCAGTCCGCGACAGGGGCTGAGGGGGGCCAACGTCCTGACTTTC	CASSPRQGLRGANVLTF
TRBJ1-1	14	TRBV6-6	NA	NA	TGTGCCAGCAGTCGGTCGGGTGACCTCACTGAAGCTTTCTTT	CASSRSGDLTEAFF